Many counts were recorded for the clone carrying this T cell receptor (beta chain). From RNA, the CDR3 regions of TCR beta chains were amplified and sequenced. HTBI primers primed a first-round RT-PCR, and a second-round multiplex PCR followed. TCRdb ran MiXCR on the multiplex PCR reads and lists one entry per CDR3 protein. The table lists roughly 500,000 distinct CDR3 sequences, around an eighth of them singletons, with more than 8.5% in the top ten. The data were obtained in a study of Graves' ophthalmopathy and Graves' hyperthyroidism. Per the germline V gene, CDR1 is SGHAT and CDR2 is FQNNGV. The CDR3 consists of 16 residues. V lost 0 bases, J lost 3 bases, and 11 bases lay in between. None of the included patients had other autoimmune diseases, uncontrolled infections, pregnancy or lactation, as these led to exclusion.

The sequence derives from a woman aged 30 to 39 with Graves' ophthalmopathy. The sequenced sample consisted of blood. The J gene is TRBJ2-2, the V gene TRBV11-2; D is undetermined. DNA for the CDR3: TGTGCCAGCAGCTTAGATTCTGGCGGAGACACCGGGGAGCTGTTTTTT. Encoded protein: CASSLDSGGDTGELFF.